This entry concerns a single TCR beta chain. V dropped 5 bases and J dropped 2; count of bases not matched to a gene: 9. The CDR3 contains 15 residues. In germline, CDR1 is SGHVS, CDR2 FQNEAQ. The source of the sample is a study of cytomegalovirus exposure and HLA in healthy donors. The PCR made use of 60 Vbeta and 13 Jbeta primers. Produced via immunoSEQ multiplex PCR; TCRdb's table is partial and in-frame only. The data hold roughly 130,000 clones, with roughly four fifths observed a single time. This clonotype originated in a male donor in good health and CMV-seropositive. The sequencing sample was made of PBMCs. The rearrangement uses TRBV7-8 and TRBJ2-7; TRBD2 agrees at 7 bases. This CDR3 reads CASSQDAGDPYEQYF. In DNA, the CDR3 is TGTGCCAGCAGCCAAGATGCGGGAGACCCCTACGAGCAGTACTTC.